The T cell receptor beta chain under discussion was sequenced for a study of blood T cell repertoires in COVID-19. Here immunoSEQ multiplex PCR was the method, and the copy in TCRdb shows in-frame clones only, minus some. The sample has 90,000 to 110,000 clones; around 81% are singletons. The CDR3 is made up of 14 amino acids. From germline, CDR1 is LGHDT and CDR2 YNNKEL (reference sequence). The J segment lost 6 bases and the V segment lost 4 bases, leaving 8 bases of the junction unmatched. The specimen was peripheral blood. The receptor was derived from a woman between 65 and 79 years old with acute or convalescent COVID-19. The chain combines TRBV3-1 (or the pseudogene TRBV3-2) with TRBJ2-7, with 8 bases identical to TRBD1. This CDR3 reads CASSPRTGPSEQYF. CDR3 in DNA: TGTGCCAGCAGCCCGCGGACAGGGCCATCCGAGCAGTACTTC.